This T cell receptor beta chain was recovered during a study of response to subunit inactivated influenza vaccine. Study-wide results and caveats: Authors suggested seasonal influenza vaccinations each recruit few new T cells.

V gave up 1 base and J gave up 2 bases; unmatched junction bases: 2. The germline V gene has CDR1 DFQATT and CDR2 SNEGSKA (reference sequence). The length of the CDR3 is 14 residues. TCRdb called the RT-PCR reads again in MiXCR, with one record for every CDR3 protein. Found here are 590,000 or so distinct CDR3 sequences, 11% to 15% of them singletons; the top ten hold less than 8.5%. With respect to this clonotype: Its antigen is unidentified.

The chain recombines TRBV20-1 with TRBJ2-3; 8 positions match TRBD2. The sequencing used PBMCs from blood, collected 14 to 15 days before vaccination. The TCR was taken from a man aged 45 to 65 who received an inactivated influenza vaccine. The CDR3: CSARAGGPTDTQYF. The CDR3 nucleotides read TGCAGTGCTAGAGCGGGAGGGCCCACAGATACGCAGTATTTT.